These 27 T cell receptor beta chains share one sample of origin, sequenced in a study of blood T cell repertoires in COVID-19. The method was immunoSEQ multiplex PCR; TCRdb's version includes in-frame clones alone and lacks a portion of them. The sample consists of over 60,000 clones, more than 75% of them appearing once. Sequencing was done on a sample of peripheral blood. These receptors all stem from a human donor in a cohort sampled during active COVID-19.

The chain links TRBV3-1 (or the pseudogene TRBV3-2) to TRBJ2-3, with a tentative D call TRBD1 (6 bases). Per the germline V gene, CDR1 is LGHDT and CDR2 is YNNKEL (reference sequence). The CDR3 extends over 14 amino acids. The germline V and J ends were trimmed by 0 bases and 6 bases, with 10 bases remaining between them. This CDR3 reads CASSQERGWDTQYF. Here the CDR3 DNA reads TGTGCCAGCAGCCAAGAGAGGGGGTGGGATACGCAGTATTTT.

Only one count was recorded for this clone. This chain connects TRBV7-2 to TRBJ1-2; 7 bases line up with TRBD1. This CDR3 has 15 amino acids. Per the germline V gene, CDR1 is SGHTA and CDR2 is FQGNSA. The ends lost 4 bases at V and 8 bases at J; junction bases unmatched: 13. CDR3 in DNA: TGTGCCAGCAGCTCACCGGTCCAGGGGGTATGGGGCTACACCTTC. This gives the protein CASSSPVQGVWGYTF.

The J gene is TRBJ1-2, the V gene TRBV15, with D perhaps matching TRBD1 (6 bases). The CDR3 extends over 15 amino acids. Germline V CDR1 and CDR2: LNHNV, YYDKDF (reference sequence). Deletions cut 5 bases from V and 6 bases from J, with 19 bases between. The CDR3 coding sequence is TGTGCCACCAGCTTAAGGACAGACCGCCGGCATGGCTACACCTTC. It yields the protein CATSLRTDRRHGYTF. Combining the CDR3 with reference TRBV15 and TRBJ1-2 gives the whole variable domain DAMVIQNPRYQVTQFGKPVTLSCSQTLNHNVMYWYQQKSSQAPKLLFHYYDKDFNNEADTPDNFQSRRPNTSFCFLDIRSPGLGDTAMYLCATSLRTDRRHGYTFGSGTRLTVV.

DNA of the CDR3: TGTGCCAGCAGCTTACAGGGGGCGACTGGCTACACCTTC. Translation: CASSLQGATGYTF. This chain links TRBV7-3 with TRBJ1-2; 8 positions match TRBD1. CDR3 length equals 13 residues. Germline assignment: CDR1 SGHTA and CDR2 FQGTGA. V shed 2 bases and J 7 bases; nucleotides not matched to a gene: 3.

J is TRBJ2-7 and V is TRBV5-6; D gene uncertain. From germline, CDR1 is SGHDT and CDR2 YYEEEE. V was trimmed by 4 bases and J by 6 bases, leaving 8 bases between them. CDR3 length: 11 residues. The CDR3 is CASSDRIEQYF. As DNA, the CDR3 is TGTGCCAGCAGCGATAGAATCGAGCAGTACTTC.

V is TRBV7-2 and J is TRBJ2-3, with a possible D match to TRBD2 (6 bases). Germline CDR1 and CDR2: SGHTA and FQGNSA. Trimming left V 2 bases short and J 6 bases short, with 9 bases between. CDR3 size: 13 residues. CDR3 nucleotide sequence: TGTGCCAGCAGCTTAAACGCGGGGGATACGCAGTATTTT. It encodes CASSLNAGDTQYF.

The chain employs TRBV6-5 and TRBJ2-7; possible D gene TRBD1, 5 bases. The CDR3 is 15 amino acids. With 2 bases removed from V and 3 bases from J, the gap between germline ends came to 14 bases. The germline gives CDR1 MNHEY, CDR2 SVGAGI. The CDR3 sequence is CASSYGVGENYEQYF. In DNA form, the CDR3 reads TGTGCCAGCAGTTACGGGGTAGGGGAAAACTACGAGCAGTACTTC.

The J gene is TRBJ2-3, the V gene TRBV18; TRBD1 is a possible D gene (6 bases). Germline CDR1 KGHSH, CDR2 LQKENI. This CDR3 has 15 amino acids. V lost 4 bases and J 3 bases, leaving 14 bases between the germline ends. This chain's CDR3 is CASSLGVDSTDTQYF. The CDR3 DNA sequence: TGTGCCAGCTCACTTGGGGTGGACAGTACAGATACGCAGTATTTT.

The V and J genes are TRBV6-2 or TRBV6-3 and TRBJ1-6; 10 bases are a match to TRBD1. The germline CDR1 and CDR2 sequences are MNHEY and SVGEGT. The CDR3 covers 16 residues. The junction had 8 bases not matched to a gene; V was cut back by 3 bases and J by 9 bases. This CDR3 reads CASSYSADRGSSPLHF. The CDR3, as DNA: TGTGCCAGCAGTTATTCAGCGGACAGGGGGTCTTCACCCCTCCACTTT.

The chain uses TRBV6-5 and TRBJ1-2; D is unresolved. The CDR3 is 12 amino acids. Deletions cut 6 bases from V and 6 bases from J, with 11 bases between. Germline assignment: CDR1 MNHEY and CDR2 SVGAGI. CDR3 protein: CASSPDINGYTF. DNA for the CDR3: TGTGCCAGCAGCCCCGACATAAATGGCTACACCTTC.

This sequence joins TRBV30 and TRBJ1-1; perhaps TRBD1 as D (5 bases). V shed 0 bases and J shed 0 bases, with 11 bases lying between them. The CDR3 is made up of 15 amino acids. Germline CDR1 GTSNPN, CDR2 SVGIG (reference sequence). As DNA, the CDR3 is TGTGCCTGGAGTGTAAAGGGGTGGATGAACACTGAAGCTTTCTTT. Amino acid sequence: CAWSVKGWMNTEAFF.

The CDR3: CASSLAGTGTYEQYF. The CDR3 DNA sequence: TGCGCCAGCAGCTTGGCTGGGACAGGGACCTACGAGCAGTACTTC. The J gene is TRBJ2-7, the V gene TRBV5-1, with TRBD1 matching 9 bases. J lost 2 bases, V lost 0 bases, and 3 bases had no gene match. The CDR3 contains 15 residues. CDR1 is SGHRS and CDR2 is YFSETQ in the germline V gene.

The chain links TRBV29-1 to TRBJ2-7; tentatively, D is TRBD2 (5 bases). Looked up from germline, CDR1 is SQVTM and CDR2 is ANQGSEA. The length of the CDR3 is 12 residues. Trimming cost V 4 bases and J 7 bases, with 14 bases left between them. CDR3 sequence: CSVGLPKREQYF. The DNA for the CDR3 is TGCAGCGTTGGTCTACCGAAGCGGGAGCAGTACTTC.

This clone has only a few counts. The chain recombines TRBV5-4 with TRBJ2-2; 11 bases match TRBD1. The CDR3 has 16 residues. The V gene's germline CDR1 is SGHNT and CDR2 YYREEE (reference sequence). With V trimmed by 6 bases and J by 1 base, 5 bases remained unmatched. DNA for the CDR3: TGTGCCAGCACAGGCGGGACAGGGGGGAACACCGGGGAGCTGTTTTTT. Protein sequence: CASTGGTGGNTGELFF.

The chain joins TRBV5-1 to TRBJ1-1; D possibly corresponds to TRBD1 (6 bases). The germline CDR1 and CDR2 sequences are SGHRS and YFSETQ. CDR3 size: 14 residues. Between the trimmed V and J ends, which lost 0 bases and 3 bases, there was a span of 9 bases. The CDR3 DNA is TGCGCCAGCAGCTTGGACCAGGGGTACACTGAAGCTTTCTTT. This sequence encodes CASSLDQGYTEAFF.

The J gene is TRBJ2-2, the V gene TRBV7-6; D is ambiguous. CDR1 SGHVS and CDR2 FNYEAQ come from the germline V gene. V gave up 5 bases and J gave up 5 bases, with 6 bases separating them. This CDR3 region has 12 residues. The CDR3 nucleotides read TGTGCCAGCAGCCAAATTACCGGGGAGCTGTTTTTT. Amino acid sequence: CASSQITGELFF.

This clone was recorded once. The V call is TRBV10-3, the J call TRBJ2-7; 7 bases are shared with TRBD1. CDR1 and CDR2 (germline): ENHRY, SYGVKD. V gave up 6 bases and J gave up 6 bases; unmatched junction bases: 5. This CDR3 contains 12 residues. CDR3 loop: CAISPDRAEQYF. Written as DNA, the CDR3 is TGTGCCATCAGCCCAGACAGGGCCGAGCAGTACTTC.

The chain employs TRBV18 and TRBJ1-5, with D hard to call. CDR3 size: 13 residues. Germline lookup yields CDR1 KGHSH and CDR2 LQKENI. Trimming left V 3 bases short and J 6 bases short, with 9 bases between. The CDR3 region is CASSPPLGQPQHF. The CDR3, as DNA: TGTGCCAGCTCACCCCCGCTAGGTCAGCCCCAGCATTTT.

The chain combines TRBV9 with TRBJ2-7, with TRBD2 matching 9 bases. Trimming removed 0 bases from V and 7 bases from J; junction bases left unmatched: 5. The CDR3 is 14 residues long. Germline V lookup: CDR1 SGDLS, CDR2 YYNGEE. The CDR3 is CASSVEPAGGEQYF. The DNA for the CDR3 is TGTGCCAGCAGCGTAGAACCAGCGGGGGGAGAGCAGTACTTC.

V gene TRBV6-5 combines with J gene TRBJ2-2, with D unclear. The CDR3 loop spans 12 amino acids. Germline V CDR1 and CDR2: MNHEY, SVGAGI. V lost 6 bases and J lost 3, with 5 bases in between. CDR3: CASRRDTGELFF. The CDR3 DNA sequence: TGTGCCAGCAGACGGGACACCGGGGAGCTGTTTTTT.

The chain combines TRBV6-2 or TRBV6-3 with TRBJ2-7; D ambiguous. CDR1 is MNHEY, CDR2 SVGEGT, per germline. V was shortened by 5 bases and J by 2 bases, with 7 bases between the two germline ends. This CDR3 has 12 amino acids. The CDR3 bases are TGTGCCAGCAGTCCCCGGGCCTACGAGCAGTACTTC. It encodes CASSPRAYEQYF.

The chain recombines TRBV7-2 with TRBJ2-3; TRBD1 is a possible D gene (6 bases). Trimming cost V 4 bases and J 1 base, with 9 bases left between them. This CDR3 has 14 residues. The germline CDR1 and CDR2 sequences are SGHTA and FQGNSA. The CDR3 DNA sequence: TGTGCCAGCAGCTCAGGGGTCGGCACAGATACGCAGTATTTT. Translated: CASSSGVGTDTQYF.

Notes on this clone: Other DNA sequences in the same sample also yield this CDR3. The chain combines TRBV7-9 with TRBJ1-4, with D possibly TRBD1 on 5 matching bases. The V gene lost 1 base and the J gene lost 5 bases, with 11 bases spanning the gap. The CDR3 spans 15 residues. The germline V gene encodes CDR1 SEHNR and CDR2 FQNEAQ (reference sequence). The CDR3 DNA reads TGTGCCAGCAGCTTAGGTCAGGGATCCAATGAAAAACTGTTTTTT. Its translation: CASSLGQGSNEKLFF.

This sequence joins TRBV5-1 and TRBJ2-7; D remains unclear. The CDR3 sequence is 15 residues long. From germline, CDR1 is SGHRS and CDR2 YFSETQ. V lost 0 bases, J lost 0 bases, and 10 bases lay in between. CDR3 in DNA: TGCGCCAGCAGCTTGGGGGCAGCTAACTCCTACGAGCAGTACTTC. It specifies CASSLGAANSYEQYF. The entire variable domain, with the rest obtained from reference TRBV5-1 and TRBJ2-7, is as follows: KAGVTQTPRYLIKTRGQQVTLSCSPISGHRSVSWYQQTPGQGLQFLFEYFSETQRNKGNFPGRFSGRQFSNSRSEMNVSTLELGDSALYLCASSLGAANSYEQYFGPGTRLTVT.

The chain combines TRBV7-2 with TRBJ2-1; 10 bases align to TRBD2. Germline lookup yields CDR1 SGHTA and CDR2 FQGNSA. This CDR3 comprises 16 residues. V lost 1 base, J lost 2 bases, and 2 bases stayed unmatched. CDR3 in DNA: TGTGCCAGCAGCTTAGAGAGCGGGGGGGCCTACAATGAGCAGTTCTTC. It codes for CASSLESGGAYNEQFF.

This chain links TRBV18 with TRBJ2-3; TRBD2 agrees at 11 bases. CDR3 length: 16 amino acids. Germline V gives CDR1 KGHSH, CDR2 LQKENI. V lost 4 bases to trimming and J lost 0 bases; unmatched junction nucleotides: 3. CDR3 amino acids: CASSRRTSGSTDTQYF. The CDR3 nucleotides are TGTGCCAGCTCACGCAGGACTAGCGGGAGCACAGATACGCAGTATTTT.

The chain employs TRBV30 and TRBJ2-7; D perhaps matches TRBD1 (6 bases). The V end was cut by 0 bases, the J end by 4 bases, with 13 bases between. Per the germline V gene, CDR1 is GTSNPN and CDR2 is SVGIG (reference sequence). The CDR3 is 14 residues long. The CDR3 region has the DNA TGTGCCTGGAGTGTAGGGGGAAACCTTTACGAGCAGTACTTC. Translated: CAWSVGGNLYEQYF. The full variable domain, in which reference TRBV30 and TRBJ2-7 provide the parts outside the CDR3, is SQTIHQWPATLVQPVGSPLSLECTVEGTSNPNLYWYRQAAGRGLQLLFYSVGIGQISSEVPQNLSASRPQDRQFILSSKKLLLSDSGFYLCAWSVGGNLYEQYFGPGTRLTVT.